The entry that follows covers one T cell receptor (beta chain) sequence. The data were obtained in a study of T cells in Graves' hyperthyroidism and ophthalmopathy. RNA transcripts provided the source from which TCR beta CDR3 regions were amplified. HTBI primers were the set used in a first-round RT-PCR of the TCR CDR3. One entry per CDR3 protein, called by TCRdb with MiXCR from the multiplex PCR reads. The profile shows about 460,000 distinct CDR3 sequences, about 22% of them singletons. The V gene lost 11 bases and the J gene lost 6 bases, with 13 bases spanning the gap. The CDR3 contains 11 residues. Germline CDR1 reads MNHNS; CDR2 reads SASEGT.

The TCR originated in a woman in her seventies with Graves' ophthalmopathy. Sample: blood. This chain links TRBV6-1 with TRBJ1-2; D is possibly TRBD1 (5 bases). CDR3: CAEKGLDGYTF. The CDR3 DNA sequence: TGTGCCGAAAAGGGGTTAGATGGCTACACCTTC.